The TCR beta chain under discussion was sequenced for a study of a mutant IDH1 vaccine in newly diagnosed glioma. The overall study: Vaccines began 4-6 weeks after radiotherapy alone, or with temozolomide cycles. Patients were pretreated with radiotherapy, temozolomide, or both, mostly both.

Clones were sequenced by immunoSEQ multiplex PCR, and TCRdb holds only the in-frame ones, with some missing. The sample consists of about 51,000 clones, around 78% of them appearing once. As to time point: week 5, during vaccination. With topical imiquimod, each dose of the vaccine consisted of 300 ug of mutant IDH1 20-mer peptide. Trimming stripped 3 bases from V and 8 bases from J, with 20 bases between. CDR1 SGDLS and CDR2 YYNGEE come from the germline V gene. This CDR3 comprises 15 residues. As to this clone: Its target is unknown.

The chain joins TRBV9 to TRBJ1-2; the D gene is possibly TRBD1 (5 bases). This material consisted of PBMCs, taken from a glioma patient whose treatment included an IDH1 peptide vaccine. This clonotype was obtained from a man in his fifties with glioma. The CDR3 DNA follows: TGTGCCAGCAGCGAATACGCCGGACAACCTGGGGGCTACACCTTC. The encoded protein is CASSEYAGQPGGYTF.